One sample yielded the 27 T cell receptor beta chains listed below, sequenced in a study of cytomegalovirus exposure and HLA in healthy donors. PCR primers comprised 60 Vbeta and 13 Jbeta primers. Assay: immunoSEQ multiplex PCR; the TCRdb copy retains only in-frame clones and omits some. The profile shows roughly 170,000 clones, about 80% of them singletons. The sequencing sample was made of PBMCs. Receptors were obtained from a boy aged 10-17 years in good health and CMV-seronegative.

V gene TRBV9 combines with J gene TRBJ2-5; 9 positions agree with TRBD2. Germline lookup yields CDR1 SGDLS and CDR2 YYNGEE. CDR3 length: 17 amino acids. V was pared by 0 bases and J by 4 bases, with 10 bases of the junction left unmatched. DNA for the CDR3: TGTGCCAGCAGCGTAGAGGCTAGCGGGGCCAATAGAGAGACCCAGTACTTC. Its protein is CASSVEASGANRETQYF.

The genes are TRBV7-8 and TRBJ2-4; 8 bases agree with TRBD2. The V segment lost 0 bases and the J segment 0 bases; nucleotides outside the gene matches: 4. Germline V lookup: CDR1 SGHVS, CDR2 FQNEAQ. This CDR3 has 17 amino acids. DNA for the CDR3: TGTGCCAGCAGCTTAGCGGCGGGGGGCATAGCCAAAAACATTCAGTACTTC. It is translated as CASSLAAGGIAKNIQYF.

J is TRBJ1-6 and V is TRBV4-1; D might be TRBD1 (5 bases). The CDR3 is made up of 16 amino acids. Germline V gene lookup returns CDR1 MGHRA and CDR2 YSYEKL. V was shortened by 1 base and J by 11 bases, with 18 bases between the two germline ends. The CDR3 here is CASSQVSKGSGPPLHF. CDR3 in DNA: TGCGCCAGCAGCCAAGTTTCAAAGGGGTCAGGGCCACCCCTCCACTTT.

The chain joins TRBV5-6 to TRBJ2-1; 7 nucleotides line up with TRBD2. This CDR3 is 15 amino acids long. From germline, CDR1 is SGHDT and CDR2 YYEEEE. V shed 9 bases, J shed 7 bases, and the junction held 16 bases outside the gene matches. CDR3 amino acids: CATGRRPGGLNEQFF. The CDR3, as DNA: TGTGCCACCGGAAGACGACCGGGGGGTTTGAATGAGCAGTTCTTC.

V usage is TRBV5-1 and J usage is TRBJ1-4; 10 bases are a match to TRBD1. The ends lost 1 base at V and 6 bases at J; junction bases unmatched: 9. The CDR3 spans 17 residues. Germline V gene data show CDR1 as SGHRS and CDR2 as YFSETQ. As DNA, the CDR3 is TGCGCCAGCAGCTTGTTCCTGACAGGGGGCCTCGATGAAAAACTGTTTTTT. It specifies CASSLFLTGGLDEKLFF.

The chain uses TRBV30 and TRBJ1-4, with 7 bases lining up with TRBD1. Germline loops: CDR1 GTSNPN, CDR2 SVGIG (reference sequence). Trimming at V came to 2 bases and at J to 6 bases, leaving 6 bases not matched to a gene. This CDR3 has 14 residues. Written as DNA, the CDR3 is TGTGCCTGGAGTACCGGGACAGCAGATGAAAAACTGTTTTTT. This sequence encodes CAWSTGTADEKLFF. Together with reference TRBV30 and TRBJ1-4, the CDR3 gives the full variable domain: SQTIHQWPATLVQPVGSPLSLECTVEGTSNPNLYWYRQAAGRGLQLLFYSVGIGQISSEVPQNLSASRPQDRQFILSSKKLLLSDSGFYLCAWSTGTADEKLFFGSGTQLSVL.

The chain has TRBV28 and TRBJ2-7, with a tentative D call TRBD1 (6 bases). Trimming removed 7 bases from V and 10 bases from J, with 17 bases in between. The length of the CDR3 is 12 residues. Germline CDR1 MDHEN, CDR2 SYDVKM. The CDR3 DNA is TGTGCCAGCACCCCAGGGGCAGGAAGACAGTACTTC. Its translation is CASTPGAGRQYF.

The chain uses TRBV7-3 and TRBJ2-3; perhaps TRBD2 as D (6 bases). The CDR3 covers 18 residues. V lost 5 bases and J 4 bases, leaving 25 bases between the germline ends. From germline, CDR1 is SGHTA and CDR2 FQGTGA. This CDR3 is CASSPRPRLGSVADTQYF. CDR3 nucleotide sequence: TGTGCCAGCAGCCCCCGACCTAGACTAGGTAGTGTCGCAGATACGCAGTATTTT.

A remark on this clone: An end of the junction differs from the germline gene, which may be a read error. The chain has TRBV7-9 and TRBJ1-2, with 9 nucleotides matching TRBD1. Germline lookup yields CDR1 SEHNR and CDR2 FQNEAQ (reference sequence). The CDR3 length is 15 residues. CDR3: CSSSLTGQGTRGYTF. CDR3 coding DNA: TGTTCCAGCAGCTTAACCGGACAGGGGACGAGGGGCTACACCTTC.

This clone was observed once. This sequence joins TRBV15 and TRBJ1-2; 7 bases match TRBD1. The CDR3 sequence is 15 residues long. Germline CDR1 reads LNHNV; CDR2 reads YYDKDF (reference sequence). Trimming removed 1 base from V and 0 bases from J; junction bases left unmatched: 2. The CDR3 sequence: CATSRGGTANYGYTF. DNA of the CDR3: TGTGCCACCAGCAGAGGGGGGACAGCTAACTATGGCTACACCTTC.

The J gene is TRBJ2-3, the V gene TRBV30, with no clear D. V dropped 4 bases and J dropped 8 bases, with 16 bases sitting between them. Germline CDR1 is GTSNPN and CDR2 is SVGIG (reference sequence). The CDR3 runs to 13 residues. The CDR3 coding sequence is TGTGCCTGGACTTTAGAGGTCATGGGTACGCAGTATTTT. Translating gives CAWTLEVMGTQYF.

The gene calls are TRBV7-9 and TRBJ1-5; maybe TRBD1 (6 bases). This CDR3 is built from 14 residues. Germline assignment: CDR1 SEHNR and CDR2 FQNEAQ (reference sequence). The V end lost 1 base, the J end lost 4 bases, and 8 bases lay between the germline ends. CDR3 in amino acids: CASSLGTVNQPQHF. The CDR3 coding sequence is TGTGCCAGCAGCTTAGGGACAGTTAATCAGCCCCAGCATTTT.

The chain carries TRBV15 and TRBJ1-1; the D is unclear. From germline, CDR1 is LNHNV and CDR2 YYDKDF (reference sequence). This CDR3 spans 15 amino acids. V lost 5 bases, J lost 7 bases, and 20 bases lay in between. CDR3 bases: TGTGCCACCAGCCCTCGATCCGGGGTGGCTGGTGAAGCTTTCTTT. It yields the protein CATSPRSGVAGEAFF.

In this sample, this clone turned up a few times. The chain has TRBV7-6 and TRBJ1-6, with D unresolved. The CDR3 has 17 amino acids. Trimming shortened V by 2 bases and J by 7 bases, and 18 bases separated the two germline ends. Germline-derived CDR1 and CDR2 are SGHVS and FNYEAQ. The CDR3 loop reads CASSLRAWDQRNSPLHF. The CDR3 region has the DNA TGTGCCAGCAGCTTACGGGCTTGGGATCAGCGGAATTCACCCCTCCACTTT.

The J gene is TRBJ1-5, the V gene TRBV6-5; 7 nucleotides agree with TRBD1. This CDR3 has 15 amino acids. Trimming cost V 2 bases and J 2 bases; bases outside gene matches: 3. Germline loops: CDR1 MNHEY, CDR2 SVGAGI. The CDR3 loop reads CASSYQGGRNQPQHF. CDR3 coding DNA: TGTGCCAGCAGTTACCAAGGGGGCCGCAATCAGCCCCAGCATTTT.

The V call is TRBV7-9, the J call TRBJ2-7; 9 nucleotides match TRBD1. The CDR3 spans 17 residues. V lost 2 bases to trimming and J lost 0 bases; unmatched junction nucleotides: 8. Germline assignment: CDR1 SEHNR and CDR2 FQNEAQ (reference sequence). CDR3 loop: CASSLYRGDRDSYEQYF. In DNA, the CDR3 is TGTGCCAGCAGCTTATATAGAGGGGACAGGGACTCCTACGAGCAGTACTTC.

In its sample, this clone was seen once. This chain links TRBV4-3 with TRBJ1-1; tentative D call: TRBD1 (6 bases). CDR1 and CDR2 (germline): LGHNA, YSLEER. With 2 bases removed from V and 4 bases from J, the gap between germline ends came to 14 bases. This CDR3 is built from 15 residues. CDR3 coding DNA: TGCGCCAGCAGCCAAATGACAAGGGGGACCACTGAAGCTTTCTTT. This encodes CASSQMTRGTTEAFF.

V usage is TRBV27 and J usage is TRBJ2-5; D gene unclear. The CDR3 is 15 residues long. Germline CDR1 reads MNHEY; CDR2 reads SMNVEV (reference sequence). V was pared by 5 bases and J by 5 bases, with 18 bases between. CDR3 region: CASSLRPAGSETQYF. The CDR3 nucleotides read TGTGCCAGCAGTCTCCGTCCCGCTGGTAGCGAGACCCAGTACTTC.

This chain uses TRBV19 with TRBJ1-1; 8 positions match TRBD1. The length of the CDR3 is 15 residues. Germline V lookup: CDR1 LNHDA, CDR2 SQIVND (reference sequence). With V trimmed by 7 bases and J by 1 base, 8 bases remained unmatched. CDR3 sequence (DNA): TGTGCCAGTACCCCGTCGACAGGGGAGAACACTGAAGCTTTCTTT. Translating it yields CASTPSTGENTEAFF.

J is TRBJ2-7 and V is TRBV19; 9 nucleotides match TRBD2. Germline CDR1 and CDR2: LNHDA and SQIVND (reference sequence). The CDR3 extends over 15 amino acids. The V and J ends lost 3 bases and 6 bases, in that order; junction bases with no gene match: 9. CDR3 protein: CASSILGGGAGEQYF. CDR3 bases: TGTGCCAGTAGTATCCTCGGCGGGGGGGCGGGCGAGCAGTACTTC.

This rearrangement joins TRBV5-1 to TRBJ1-1; 8 positions agree with TRBD1. V gave up 7 bases and J gave up 6 bases; unmatched junction bases: 17. Germline assignment: CDR1 SGHRS and CDR2 YFSETQ. The CDR3 length is 16 residues. The CDR3 here is CASDPQGGASFAEAFF. The CDR3 DNA sequence: TGCGCCAGCGATCCACAGGGGGGCGCCAGTTTCGCTGAAGCTTTCTTT.

This clone is a singleton in its sample. This chain links TRBV6-1 with TRBJ1-2, with TRBD1 matching 10 bases. The CDR3 spans 17 residues. Germline V gives CDR1 MNHNS, CDR2 SASEGT. V shed 1 base, J shed 4 bases, and the junction held 9 bases outside the gene matches. CDR3 DNA sequence: TGTGCCAGCAGTGAAGGATATGGAGGGACAGGGGCCTATGGCTACACCTTC. Encoded protein: CASSEGYGGTGAYGYTF.

J is TRBJ2-7 and V is TRBV7-9, with TRBD2 as a possible D gene (7 bases). This CDR3 has 15 residues. With 4 bases removed from V and 5 bases from J, the gap between germline ends came to 18 bases. Germline values: CDR1 SEHNR, CDR2 FQNEAQ (reference sequence). The CDR3 DNA follows: TGTGCCAGCAGCTCTTGGGGAGGGGGGCATCACGAGCAGTACTTC. This gives the protein CASSSWGGGHHEQYF. Full variable domain (missing parts from reference TRBV7-9 and TRBJ2-7): DTGVSQNPRHKITKRGQNVTFRCDPISEHNRLYWYRQTLGQGPEFLTYFQNEAQLEKSRLLSDRFSAERPKGSFSTLEIQRTEQGDSAMYLCASSSWGGGHHEQYFGPGTRLTVT.

V gene TRBV6-5 combines with J gene TRBJ2-1, with TRBD1 identical over 8 bases. Germline V gives CDR1 MNHEY, CDR2 SVGAGI. This CDR3 region has 13 residues. The V segment lost 5 bases and the J segment 10 bases; nucleotides outside the gene matches: 7. CDR3 amino acids: CASSLGQAIEQFF. CDR3 nucleotides: TGTGCCAGCAGTCTGGGACAGGCGATAGAGCAGTTCTTC.

The chain has TRBV18 and TRBJ2-5; 8 positions agree with TRBD1. The CDR3 has 14 residues. Per germline, CDR1 KGHSH and CDR2 LQKENI. V lost 1 base to trimming and J lost 4 bases; unmatched junction nucleotides: 2. The CDR3 loop reads CASSPQQGGETQYF. The CDR3 DNA reads TGTGCCAGCTCACCACAACAGGGGGGAGAGACCCAGTACTTC.

The chain carries TRBV6-5 and TRBJ2-7; 11 nucleotides agree with TRBD1. The V segment lost 4 bases and the J segment 2 bases; nucleotides outside the gene matches: 4. The CDR3 length is 15 residues. CDR1 is MNHEY, CDR2 SVGAGI, per germline. In nucleotides, the CDR3 is TGTGCCAGCAGTTTCCTGGGACAGGGGGCCTACGAGCAGTACTTC. Encoded protein: CASSFLGQGAYEQYF.

This clone has only one observation. J is TRBJ2-7 and V is TRBV12-5; 7 nucleotides match TRBD1. V lost 4 bases to trimming and J lost 3 bases; unmatched junction nucleotides: 9. The CDR3 sequence is 15 residues long. The V gene's germline CDR1 is LGHNT and CDR2 FRNRAP. CDR3 loop: CASGSSDRDYYEQYF. The CDR3 DNA reads as TGTGCTAGTGGTTCGTCCGACAGGGATTACTACGAGCAGTACTTC.